The sequence of this T cell receptor beta chain was determined in a study of blood T cell repertoires in COVID-19. Study information: The samples span acute and convalescent COVID-19 from the United States, Italy and Spain. T cells, B-cell-depleted T cells, or PBMCs supplied cDNA or gDNA.

V was cut by 2 bases and J by 9 bases, with 13 bases left in between. The CDR3 runs to 13 residues. Authors' methods: Amplification of reference gene primers was used by the study to estimate nucleated cell counts. TCRdb's table, derived via immunoSEQ multiplex PCR, lists solely in-frame clones and lacks some. For V, J and clone size, that table is used; D and trimming come from the DNA. Of approximately 70,000 clones listed, about 80% are singletons. The receptor was derived from a human donor in a cohort sampled during active COVID-19. Sequenced sample: peripheral blood. The rearrangement joins TRBV12-3 or TRBV12-4 to TRBJ1-1; tentatively, D is TRBD1 (5 bases). CDR3 DNA: TGTGCCAGCAGTTTAAGGGTCGGGGGGAAAGCTTTCTTT. Translation: CASSLRVGGKAFF.